This TCR beta chain was sequenced for a study of blood T cell repertoires in COVID-19. Whole-study context: Samples taken during acute and convalescent COVID-19 were collected in the United States, Italy and Spain. Sample material is recorded as cDNA or gDNA derived from T cells, B-cell-depleted T cells, or PBMCs.

This CDR3 region has 17 residues. The germline V gene has CDR1 MDHEN and CDR2 SYDVKM. Trimming stripped 5 bases from V and 2 bases from J, with 22 bases between. Original data processing: Reference gene primer amplification gave estimated nucleated cell counts. Generated by immunoSEQ multiplex PCR, the TCRdb table keeps only in-frame clones and is missing some. V and J calls and clone size are copied from that table; D and trimming were computed from the DNA. This table has some 350,000 clones, around 80% appearing once. The sequence was collected from a man under 40 with active or convalescent COVID-19. Sample: peripheral blood. The chain couples TRBV28 to TRBJ2-7; a weak D match, TRBD2 (6 bases). The CDR3 sequence is CASSQNYLGTPTYEQYF. The DNA of the CDR3 is TGTGCCAGCAGTCAGAACTACCTCGGGACTCCCACCTACGAGCAGTACTTC.